This T cell receptor beta chain is drawn from a study of technical replicates of blood from a few donors. The CDR3 covers 15 residues. The V segment lost 0 bases and the J segment 6 bases; nucleotides outside the gene matches: 4. Germline-derived CDR1 and CDR2 are SGHNT and YENEEA. The assay was immunoSEQ multiplex PCR, and TCRdb's table has in-frame clones only and misses some. The profile shows 70,000 to 75,000 clones, 95% of them singletons. The sequence came from a human donor in good health. Material: T cells isolated from PBMCs. V gene TRBV11-3 combines with J gene TRBJ2-1, with 8 bases lining up with TRBD2. The CDR3 sequence: CASSLETSGGNEQFF. The CDR3 region has the DNA TGTGCCAGCAGCTTAGAAACTAGCGGTGGCAATGAGCAGTTCTTC.